The 15 T cell receptor beta chains below come from one sample, sequenced in a study of identical twins (dated by TCRdb to about 2016). The library was prepared using 5' RACE. Sequencer: Illumina HiSeq 2000. TCRdb handled the public reads itself, with Q25 trimming in fastp and clone calling in MiXCR, and kept productive beta chains. Rows are unified per CDR3 protein, each entry keeping the most common DNA and genes. For this sample there are approximately 550,000 distinct CDR3 sequences; about 20% appear just once. The leading ten clones occupy approximately 0.52% of the sample. The data also belong to a second study, concerning yellow fever vaccine responses in identical twins.

Sample: CD4+ T cells sorted from blood. These receptors all stem from a woman in her late teens or twenties in good health.

The chain couples TRBV2 to TRBJ1-5, with D tentatively TRBD1 (6 bases). Germline V gene data show CDR1 as SNHLY and CDR2 as FYNNEI. The CDR3 runs to 15 residues. V was shortened by 6 bases and J by 2 bases, with 14 bases between the two germline ends. CDR3 amino acids: CASSRAEGGNQPQHF. In nucleotides, the CDR3 is TGTGCCAGCAGCCGTGCAGAGGGGGGCAATCAGCCCCAGCATTTT.

CDR3 residues: CASSLAPIAGRSYNEQFF. CDR3 DNA sequence: TGCGCCAGCAGCTTGGCCCCTATAGCGGGGCGTTCCTACAATGAGCAGTTCTTC. This rearrangement joins TRBV5-1 to TRBJ2-1; 8 bases are shared with TRBD2. V shed 0 bases and J 1 base; nucleotides not matched to a gene: 9. Germline-derived CDR1 and CDR2 are SGHRS and YFSETQ. CDR3 length: 18 amino acids.

The rearrangement joins TRBV28 to TRBJ1-2, with 7 bases aligning to TRBD1. V trimming: 5 bases; J trimming: 4 bases; junction bases outside the gene matches: 10. Germline CDR1 MDHEN, CDR2 SYDVKM. CDR3 size: 15 residues. CDR3 in amino acids: CASSPRTGRVYGYTF. The CDR3 nucleotides are TGTGCCAGCAGTCCGCGGACAGGCCGCGTCTATGGCTACACCTTC.

The table lists this clonotype with a few counts. This sequence joins TRBV7-9 and TRBJ1-1, with 7 bases lining up with TRBD1. After removal of 5 bases from V and 4 bases from J, the junction contained 7 bases not matched to a gene. The CDR3 consists of 14 residues. Germline CDR1 reads SEHNR; CDR2 reads FQNEAQ (reference sequence). The CDR3 DNA reads as TGTGCCAGCAGCCCTCGCGCAGGGGGCACTGAAGCTTTCTTT. It encodes CASSPRAGGTEAFF.

This clonotype was counted only a few times. This sequence joins TRBV20-1 and TRBJ2-7; D is perhaps TRBD2 (6 bases). Trimming pared 1 base from V and 2 bases from J, leaving 9 bases between. The CDR3 extends over 13 amino acids. Germline CDR1 DFQATT, CDR2 SNEGSKA (reference sequence). The CDR3 protein is CSARGGKAYEQYF. The CDR3 DNA is TGCAGTGCTAGAGGCGGGAAAGCCTACGAGCAGTACTTC.

The chain combines TRBV11-2 with TRBJ2-1, with a possible D match to TRBD1 (5 bases). The V gene's germline CDR1 is SGHAT and CDR2 FQNNGV. Trimming took off 3 bases at V and 1 base at J, with 13 bases between the two ends. The CDR3 covers 16 residues. The CDR3 sequence: CASSLWTYLSYNEQFF. The CDR3 nucleotides read TGTGCCAGCAGCTTGTGGACATACCTATCCTACAATGAGCAGTTCTTC.

This rearrangement joins TRBV29-1 to TRBJ2-1; 12 bases align to TRBD1. Germline V CDR1 and CDR2: SQVTM, ANQGSEA. This CDR3 spans 15 amino acids. The V gene end was trimmed by 7 bases and the J gene end by 6 bases; junction bases not matched to a gene: 10. In DNA form, the CDR3 reads TGCAGCGCCGTGCCGCGGGACAGGGGGCTCAATGAGCAGTTCTTC. Residues: CSAVPRDRGLNEQFF.

The chain combines TRBV18 with TRBJ2-3; D gene ambiguous. Trimming left V 0 bases short and J 5 bases short, with 9 bases between. The CDR3 extends over 14 amino acids. Per the germline V gene, CDR1 is KGHSH and CDR2 is LQKENI. The CDR3 is CASSPPLDGDTQYF. The DNA for the CDR3 is TGTGCCAGCTCACCACCCCTAGACGGAGATACGCAGTATTTT.

The chain employs TRBV4-2 and TRBJ2-5; no definite D call. Germline values: CDR1 LGHNA, CDR2 YNFKEQ. V was pared by 0 bases and J by 1 base, with 6 bases between. The CDR3 totals 14 residues. CDR3 nucleotides: TGTGCCAGCAGCCAAGATAGGGCCCAAGAGACCCAGTACTTC. Protein: CASSQDRAQETQYF.

This clonotype was recorded a few times. The chain combines TRBV18 with TRBJ1-1; D unresolved. The CDR3 has 13 residues. Germline V CDR1 and CDR2: KGHSH, LQKENI. The V gene lost 3 bases and the J gene lost 4 bases, with 9 bases spanning the gap. CDR3 bases: TGTGCCAGCTCACCGGGGATGAGCACTGAAGCTTTCTTT. Translating gives CASSPGMSTEAFF.

This clonotype has more than one count but fewer than ten. The J gene is TRBJ1-4, the V gene TRBV10-3, with 8 bases lining up with TRBD1. This CDR3 has 15 amino acids. The germline V gene has CDR1 ENHRY and CDR2 SYGVKD. V was pared by 3 bases and J by 4 bases, with 4 bases of the junction left unmatched. For the CDR3, the DNA is TGTGCCATCAGTGACCCTGGACAGGGTAATGAAAAACTGTTTTTT. Amino acids: CAISDPGQGNEKLFF.

The chain joins TRBV29-1 to TRBJ2-2; D may be TRBD1 (7 bases). The V gene's germline CDR1 is SQVTM and CDR2 ANQGSEA. V gave up 4 bases and J gave up 0 bases, with 24 bases separating them. The CDR3 spans 19 residues. The CDR3 DNA reads as TGCAGCGTTGCGACTAGACAGGGCACATCGTTCGCGAACACCGGGGAGCTGTTTTTT. It encodes CSVATRQGTSFANTGELFF.

V usage is TRBV27 and J usage is TRBJ2-7, with D possibly being TRBD1 or TRBD2 (5 bases each). Trimming left V 3 bases short and J 4 bases short, with 13 bases between. CDR3 length: 14 residues. Germline lookup yields CDR1 MNHEY and CDR2 SMNVEV (reference sequence). CDR3 DNA sequence: TGTGCCAGCAGTTTGAAGAGGGGCTGGTACGAGCAGTACTTC. Protein sequence: CASSLKRGWYEQYF.

The chain combines TRBV5-1 with TRBJ1-6; no clear D. Per the germline V gene, CDR1 is SGHRS and CDR2 is YFSETQ. The CDR3 extends over 15 amino acids. With 0 bases removed from V and 9 bases from J, the gap between germline ends came to 13 bases. The CDR3 region has the DNA TGCGCCAGCAGCTTGGGGGAGGTGCCGGGTTCACCCCTCCACTTT. As protein: CASSLGEVPGSPLHF. Complete variable domain (other parts from reference TRBV5-1 and TRBJ1-6): KAGVTQTPRYLIKTRGQQVTLSCSPISGHRSVSWYQQTPGQGLQFLFEYFSETQRNKGNFPGRFSGRQFSNSRSEMNVSTLELGDSALYLCASSLGEVPGSPLHFGNGTRLTVT.

This clonotype was counted many times. The genes are TRBV7-2 and TRBJ2-2; D uncertain. V was clipped by 1 base and J by 2 bases, with 8 bases between them. The germline V gene encodes CDR1 SGHTA and CDR2 FQGNSA. The CDR3 contains 15 residues. The CDR3 sequence is CASSLGSFNTGELFF. CDR3 nucleotides: TGTGCCAGCAGCTTAGGGTCTTTTAACACCGGGGAGCTGTTTTTT.